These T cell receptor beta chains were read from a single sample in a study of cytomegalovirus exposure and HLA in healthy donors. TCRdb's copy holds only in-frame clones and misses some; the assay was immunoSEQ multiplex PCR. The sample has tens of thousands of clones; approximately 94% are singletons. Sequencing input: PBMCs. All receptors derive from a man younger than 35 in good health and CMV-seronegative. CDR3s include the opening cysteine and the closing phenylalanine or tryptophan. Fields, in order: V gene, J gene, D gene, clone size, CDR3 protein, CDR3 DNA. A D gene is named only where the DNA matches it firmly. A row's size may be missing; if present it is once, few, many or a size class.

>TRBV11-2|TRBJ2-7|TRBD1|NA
CASSFDGQGGGTYEQYF
TGTGCCAGCAGCTTCGACGGACAGGGCGGCGGGACCTACGAGCAGTACTTC
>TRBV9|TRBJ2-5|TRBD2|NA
CASSVEPSSGQETQYF
TGTGCCAGCAGCGTAGAACCCTCTAGCGGGCAAGAGACCCAGTACTTC
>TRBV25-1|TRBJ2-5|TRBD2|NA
CASSPTGTIFQETQYF
TGTGCCAGCAGTCCAACCGGGACTATCTTTCAAGAGACCCAGTACTTC
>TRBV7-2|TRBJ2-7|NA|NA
CASSLAGDEQYF
TGTGCCAGCAGCTTAGCGGGAGACGAGCAGTACTTC
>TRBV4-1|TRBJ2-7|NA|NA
CASSPTGTPRPYEQYF
TGCGCCAGCAGCCCGACCGGGACACCTAGGCCCTACGAGCAGTACTTC
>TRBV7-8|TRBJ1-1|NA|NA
CASSTLRGSGWTEAFF
TGTGCCAGCAGCACCTTAAGGGGTTCGGGTTGGACTGAAGCTTTCTTT
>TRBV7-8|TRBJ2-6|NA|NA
CASSLGRLRDSNSGANVLTF
TGTGCCAGCAGCTTAGGGCGTTTGAGAGACAGTAACTCTGGGGCCAACGTCCTGACTTTC
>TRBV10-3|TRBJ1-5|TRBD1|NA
CATSTGAQGSQPQHF
TGTGCCACTTCGACAGGGGCTCAGGGTAGTCAGCCCCAGCATTTT
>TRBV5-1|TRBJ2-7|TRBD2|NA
CASSWGRISGRSWGNEQYF
TGCGCCAGCAGCTGGGGGCGGATTAGCGGGAGGTCCTGGGGGAACGAGCAGTACTTC
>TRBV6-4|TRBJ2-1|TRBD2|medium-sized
CASSGLAGSDEQFF
TGTGCCAGCAGCGGACTAGCGGGAAGTGATGAGCAGTTCTTC
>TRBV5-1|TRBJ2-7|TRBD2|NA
CASSSGTSVSYEQYF
TGCGCCAGCAGCTCCGGGACTAGCGTTTCCTACGAGCAGTACTTC
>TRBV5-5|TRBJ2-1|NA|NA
CASSLVGGAGDEQFF
TGTGCCAGCAGCTTGGTGGGGGGCGCGGGAGATGAGCAGTTCTTC
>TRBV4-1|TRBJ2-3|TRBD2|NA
CASSQTRGRYTDTQYF
TGCGCCAGCAGCCAAACTCGCGGGAGATACACAGATACGCAGTATTTT
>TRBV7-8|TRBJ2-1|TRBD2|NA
CASRDGRRSYNEQFF
TGTGCCAGCAGGGACGGGAGGAGGTCCTACAATGAGCAGTTCTTC
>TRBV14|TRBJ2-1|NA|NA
CASSQRRAGLHNEQFF
TGTGCCAGCAGCCAGAGGAGGGCTGGGTTACACAATGAGCAGTTCTTC
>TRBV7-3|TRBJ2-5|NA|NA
CASSLIGEQETQYF
TGTGCCAGCAGCTTAATCGGAGAACAAGAGACCCAGTACTTC
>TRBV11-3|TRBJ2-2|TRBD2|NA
CASSPSPWTSGNTGELFF
TGTGCCAGCAGCCCCTCTCCGTGGACTAGCGGGAACACCGGGGAGCTGTTTTTT
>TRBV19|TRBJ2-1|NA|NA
CASSIGQGFNEQFF
TGTGCCAGTAGTATTGGGCAGGGGTTCAATGAGCAGTTCTTC
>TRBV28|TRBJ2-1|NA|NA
CASSSDYLNNYNEQFF
TGTGCCAGCAGTTCGGACTACCTTAATAATTACAATGAGCAGTTCTTC
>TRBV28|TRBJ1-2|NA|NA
CASSLSGTNYGYTF
TGTGCCAGCAGTTTATCAGGGACTAACTATGGCTACACCTTC
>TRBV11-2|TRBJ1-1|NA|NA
CASSLVGDPTEAFF
TGTGCCAGCAGCTTAGTAGGGGATCCCACTGAAGCTTTCTTT
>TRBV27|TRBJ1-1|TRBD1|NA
CASADPGQGYTEAFF
TGTGCCAGCGCCGACCCGGGACAGGGATACACTGAAGCTTTCTTT
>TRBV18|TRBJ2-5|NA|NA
CASSPPSGVQETQYF
TGTGCCAGCTCACCACCGTCGGGGGTCCAAGAGACCCAGTACTTC
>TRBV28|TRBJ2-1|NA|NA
CASSIPRYYNEQFF
TGTGCCAGCAGCATCCCGCGCTACTACAATGAGCAGTTCTTC
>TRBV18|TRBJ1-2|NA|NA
CASSQPGHEARLNYGYTF
TGTGCCAGCTCACAACCGGGACATGAAGCCCGCCTTAACTATGGCTACACCTTC
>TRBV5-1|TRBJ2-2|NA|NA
CASSLAGVPGELFF
TGCGCCAGCAGCTTGGCCGGAGTCCCCGGGGAGCTGTTTTTT
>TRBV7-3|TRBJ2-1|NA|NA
CASSLGEASYNEQFF
TGTGCCAGCAGCTTAGGGGAGGCCTCCTACAATGAGCAGTTCTTC
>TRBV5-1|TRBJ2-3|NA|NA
CASSPSSTDTQYF
TGCGCCAGCAGCCCGAGCTCCACAGATACGCAGTATTTT
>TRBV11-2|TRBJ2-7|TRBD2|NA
CASSLELAGFSYEQYF
TGTGCCAGCAGCTTAGAACTAGCGGGTTTCTCCTACGAGCAGTACTTC
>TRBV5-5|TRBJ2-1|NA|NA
CASSFGANEQFF
TGTGCCAGCAGCTTTGGGGCTAATGAGCAGTTCTTC
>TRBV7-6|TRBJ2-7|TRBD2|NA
CASSLASGSYEQYF
TGTGCCAGCAGCTTAGCTAGCGGGAGCTACGAGCAGTACTTC
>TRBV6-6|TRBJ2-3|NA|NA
CASSKTGEADTQYF
TGTGCCAGCAGTAAAACCGGTGAGGCAGATACGCAGTATTTT
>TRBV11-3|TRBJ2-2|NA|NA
CASSLAPEPTGELFF
TGTGCCAGCAGCTTAGCCCCAGAACCGACCGGGGAGCTGTTTTTT